These T cell receptor beta chains were read from a single sample in a study of T-cell reconstitution after alpha-beta-depleted transplantation in children. In TCRdb, the PCR reads were re-called with MiXCR into one record per CDR3 protein. This repertoire shows hundreds of thousands of distinct CDR3 sequences, approximately 22% found once; its top ten account for 13% to 15%. The sequencing used PBMCs, mostly from graft donor cells, collected 360 days after TCRalphabeta/CD19-depleted stem cell transplant. The receptor set was obtained from a boy younger than two who had a stem cell transplant for acute myeloid leukemia, so the T cells may come from the graft donor. Each CDR3 is given with its conserved first and last residue. The D gene is left open where the match is weak. The listing skips clone size in some rows; elsewhere it reads once, few, many or a size class.

TGTGCCAGCACCCTAGGGGGACAGCTAATGAACACTGAAGCTTTCTTT CASTLGGQLMNTEAFF TRBV28 TRBD1 TRBJ1-1 few
TGTGCCAGCAGCTTAGTCGTCGTCTATGAGCAGTTCTTC CASSLVVVYEQFF TRBV7-9 . TRBJ2-1 .
TGCCTTACTTCGGGTGGAGAGACCCAGTACTTC CLTSGGETQYF TRBV20-1 . TRBJ2-5 many
TGCAGTGCTGGGACTAGCGGGGGCCTCAATGAGCAGTTCTTC CSAGTSGGLNEQFF TRBV20-1 TRBD2 TRBJ2-1 many
TGTGCCAGCAGCTTAACCTTAGACGCGCAGGGCTACACCTTC CASSLTLDAQGYTF TRBV7-9 . TRBJ1-2 .
TGTGCCAGCAGCTTATCCCGGGGAGTTCCCAATGAGCAGTTCTTC CASSLSRGVPNEQFF TRBV7-3 . TRBJ2-1 many
TGCGCCAGCAGCCAAGAGTGGACAGGGGTGGGCAATGAGCAGTTCTTC CASSQEWTGVGNEQFF TRBV4-3 TRBD1 TRBJ2-1 few
TGTGCCAGCAGCTCCAAACTGGGACAGGGGGTCTCACCCCTCCACTTT CASSSKLGQGVSPLHF TRBV7-2 TRBD1 TRBJ1-6 few
TGTGCCAGCAGCTTTCGGAACATCGCTCTCCAAGAGACCCAGTACTTC CASSFRNIALQETQYF TRBV5-6 . TRBJ2-5 once
TGTGCCAGCAGTTACGCCGCAACGGTCAACTATGGCTACACCTTC CASSYAATVNYGYTF TRBV6-2/TRBV6-3 . TRBJ1-2 .
TGCAGTGCTCCCCCCGTGGCCTCAGAATATAGCAATCAGCCCCAGCATTTT CSAPPVASEYSNQPQHF TRBV20-1 . TRBJ1-5 .
TGTGCTAGTGGTTTCGAGGTCGGGGAGGGTGGCTATGGCTACACCTTC CASGFEVGEGGYGYTF TRBV12-5 . TRBJ1-2 .
TGTGCCAGTAGTATGACGGGGACCCACAATCAGCCCCAGCATTTT CASSMTGTHNQPQHF TRBV19 . TRBJ1-5 .
TGTGCCAGCAGCCTATTCGGGGTTCCTGGGGCCAACGTCCTGACTTTC CASSLFGVPGANVLTF TRBV7-2 . TRBJ2-6 .
TGCAGTGCTCGACCCGGGACTAGCGACTACAATGAGCAGTTCTTC CSARPGTSDYNEQFF TRBV20-1 TRBD2 TRBJ2-1 few
TGCAGTGCTCGGGACAGGGCAAAAAACATTCAGTACTTC CSARDRAKNIQYF TRBV20-1 TRBD1 TRBJ2-4 few
TGCTGTGCTCCAGAACCACAGGGGACGAACACTGAAGCTTTCTTT CCAPEPQGTNTEAFF TRBV20-1 TRBD1 TRBJ1-1 .
TGTGCCAGCAGCTTGAGAGGGATGGACGGAAACACCATATATTTT CASSLRGMDGNTIYF TRBV11-2 . TRBJ1-3 few
TGCAGTGCTAGACCCCGGGACTACGCTGAAAAACTGTTTTTT CSARPRDYAEKLFF TRBV20-1 . TRBJ1-4 few
TGTGCCAGCAGTTTGTTGGCTAGCGGGTCCCCGAGGGAGCTGTTTTTT CASSLLASGSPRELFF TRBV12-3/TRBV12-4 TRBD2 TRBJ2-2 many
TGTGCCAGCCGCCCGGGGTGGCCTCGCGATCAGCCCCAGCATTTT CASRPGWPRDQPQHF TRBV27 . TRBJ1-5 many
TGCAGTGCTAGTATGCCAGGGGGCTGGGAGACCCAGTACTTC CSASMPGGWETQYF TRBV20-1 TRBD1 TRBJ2-5 many
TGTGCCAGCAGTTTAGTCAGACCGGGTATGTCTGGAAACACCATATATTTT CASSLVRPGMSGNTIYF TRBV12-3/TRBV12-4 . TRBJ1-3 few
TGTGCCACCAGTGATCGGACAGAAGCTAGCACAGATACGCAGTATTTT CATSDRTEASTDTQYF TRBV24-1 . TRBJ2-3 many
TGTGCCAGCAGCTGGAGCGGCAGGGTTGGGATCTACAATGAGCAGTTCTTC CASSWSGRVGIYNEQFF TRBV7-9 . TRBJ2-1 .
TGTGCCAGCAGTGCCCCCAGGGAGATGAACACTGAAGCTTTCTTT CASSAPREMNTEAFF TRBV6-1 . TRBJ1-1 few
TGCAGTGCTAGTTCCCTAGCGCTACCCTACGAGCAGTACTTC CSASSLALPYEQYF TRBV20-1 . TRBJ2-7 few
TGTGCCATCAGTGAGCCCAACACAGGGATGGGTGAAGCTTTCTTT CAISEPNTGMGEAFF TRBV10-3 . TRBJ1-1 .
TGTGCCAGCAGTTGGACAGGCAACTATGGCTACACCTTC CASSWTGNYGYTF TRBV12-3/TRBV12-4 TRBD1 TRBJ1-2 few
TGTGCCAGCAGCTTAGCGTTACGGTCCTCCTACGAGCAGTACTTC CASSLALRSSYEQYF TRBV7-2 . TRBJ2-7 many
TGTGCCAGCAGCACACTGACAGGGGTCCTGTTTTCCACTGAAGCTTTCTTT CASSTLTGVLFSTEAFF TRBV11-2 TRBD1 TRBJ1-1 few
TGTGCCAGCAGTGCCGGGACAGGGTGCACAGATACGCAGTATTTT CASSAGTGCTDTQYF TRBV27 TRBD1 TRBJ2-3 .
TGTGCCAGCAGCTTGGGACAGGTTGACACCGGGGAGCTGTTTTTT CASSLGQVDTGELFF TRBV7-2 TRBD1 TRBJ2-2 few
TGCAGCGCCGAATCACAGAATGAGCAGTTCTTC CSAESQNEQFF TRBV29-1 . TRBJ2-1 .
TGCAGTGCTCGGGACAGGCTATACGAGCAGTACTTC CSARDRLYEQYF TRBV20-1 TRBD1 TRBJ2-7 .
TGCAGCGTTGAGGGGACGTTGGGGGACACTGAAGCTTTCTTT CSVEGTLGDTEAFF TRBV29-1 . TRBJ1-1 few
TGCGCCAGCAGTTCGACAGCGACCTACGAGCAGTACTTC CASSSTATYEQYF TRBV5-1 . TRBJ2-7 many
TGCAGCGTTGAACAACAGGGCGCGGGGACCCAGTACTTC CSVEQQGAGTQYF TRBV29-1 . TRBJ2-5 few
TGTGCCAGCAGCCTAGCGGGGCCGTACCAAGAGACCCAGTACTTC CASSLAGPYQETQYF TRBV7-9 TRBD2 TRBJ2-5 many
TGCGCCAGCAGCCAAGATTTGGCGGGGGGGCACGAGACCCAGTACTTC CASSQDLAGGHETQYF TRBV4-3 TRBD2 TRBJ2-5 .
TGTGCCAGCAGCCAAGGTCTCGAACAGGGGGCCTACAATGAGCAGTTCTTC CASSQGLEQGAYNEQFF TRBV14 TRBD1 TRBJ2-1 many